The subject of this entry is one T cell receptor beta chain. The germline V gene has CDR1 MDHEN and CDR2 SYDVKM. The CDR3 extends over 16 amino acids. Between the trimmed V and J ends, which lost 10 bases and 3 bases, there was a span of 25 bases. The data were obtained in a study of OX40 agonist ivuxolimab in advanced cancers. Generated by immunoSEQ multiplex PCR, the TCRdb table keeps only in-frame clones and is missing some. The sample has about 55,000 clones, around 87% seen once. The clonotype was recovered from an adult with an advanced solid tumor such as melanoma, head and neck, liver or kidney cancer. The sample was CD4+ or CD8+ T cells sorted from blood, taken in a trial of the OX40 agonist ivuxolimab. The chain carries TRBV28 and TRBJ2-7, with D possibly TRBD1 on 7 matching bases. DNA for the CDR3: TGTGCCATTTCTCCTCTCACGTCGGGGGACAGCTACGAGCAGTACTTC. This encodes CAISPLTSGDSYEQYF.